The clone carrying this T cell receptor (beta chain) occurred many times. The antigen is undetermined. Germline assignment: CDR1 MDHEN and CDR2 SYDVKM. Trimming pared 6 bases from V and 9 bases from J, leaving 15 bases between. The CDR3 sequence is 13 residues long. The data derive from a study of Graves' ophthalmopathy and Graves' hyperthyroidism. Study-level points and caveats: The model forecast ophthalmopathy progression, reaching around 70% sensitivity and approximately 79% specificity.

Disease in donors with ophthalmopathy had moderate-to-severe activity, CAS ≥3, NOSPECS ≥4 and under 3 months' duration. Other autoimmune disease, uncontrolled infection, pregnancy and lactation led to exclusion. Fresh peripheral blood, around 10 ml, was the PBMC source. The authors amplified TCR beta CDR3 regions from RNA transcripts. In the first round, RT-PCR was carried out with HTBI primers, and a multiplex PCR formed the second round. TCRdb reprocessed the multiplex PCR reads with MiXCR, giving one entry per CDR3 protein. The table has roughly 500,000 distinct CDR3 sequences, 14% seen once. V is TRBV28 and J is TRBJ1-3; D remains ambiguous. This TCR was recovered from a young woman with Graves' ophthalmopathy. The sample comprised blood. The CDR3: CASRFQVSGTIYF. CDR3 nucleotides: TGTGCCAGCAGATTTCAAGTCTCTGGCACCATATATTTT.